A selection of T cell receptor beta chains follows, all from one sample in a study of blood T cell repertoires in COVID-19. The assay was immunoSEQ multiplex PCR, and TCRdb's table has in-frame clones only and misses some. The sample includes over 200,000 clones, around 85% of them seen just once. Sequenced: peripheral blood. Receptors originate from a man aged 35 to 55 with acute or convalescent COVID-19. The CDR3 runs from the conserved cysteine through the conserved F or W. D genes are given only for firm matches. Size is omitted from some rows. Given values are once, few, many or a class for expanded clones.

V	size	J	D	CDR3	DNA
TRBV7-9	once	TRBJ2-7	TRBD1	CASSPGTGIYEQYF	TGTGCCAGCAGCCCCGGGACAGGGATCTACGAGCAGTACTTC
TRBV6-5	-	TRBJ1-3	-	CASSYSWAKTGNTIYF	TGTGCCAGCAGTTACTCCTGGGCTAAAACTGGAAACACCATATATTTT
TRBV27	-	TRBJ2-1	TRBD2	CASSYSLGLAGLSYNEQFF	TGTGCCAGCAGTTACTCCCTAGGACTAGCGGGGCTCTCCTACAATGAGCAGTTCTTC
TRBV7-2	-	TRBJ2-1	-	CASSGTGGGEQFF	TGTGCCAGCAGCGGCACAGGGGGGGGTGAGCAGTTCTTC
TRBV30	-	TRBJ1-2	-	CAWSPQGPGYGYTF	TGTGCCTGGAGTCCCCAGGGCCCTGGCTATGGCTACACCTTC
TRBV7-9	once	TRBJ1-2	-	CASSPVDRGSPGYTF	TGTGCCAGCAGCCCAGTGGACAGAGGATCCCCTGGCTACACCTTC
TRBV14	-	TRBJ2-5	-	CASSQSRGETQYF	TGTGCCAGCAGCCAAAGCCGAGGGGAGACCCAGTACTTC
TRBV9	-	TRBJ2-7	TRBD2	CASSFTPGTSEEQYF	TGTGCCAGCAGCTTCACTCCCGGGACTAGCGAGGAGCAGTACTTC
TRBV25-1	-	TRBJ2-1	TRBD1	CASSVGQGESEQFF	TGTGCCAGCAGTGTGGGACAGGGGGAAAGTGAGCAGTTCTTC
TRBV6-5	-	TRBJ2-3	-	CASSYFSSGDTQYF	TGTGCCAGCAGTTACTTCTCCTCCGGGGATACGCAGTATTTT
TRBV5-1	-	TRBJ2-2	TRBD2	CASKKGLDIWVAGELFF	TGCGCCAGCAAAAAAGGACTAGATATATGGGTTGCCGGGGAGCTGTTTTTT
TRBV5-1	-	TRBJ2-1	-	CASSLDPAGSYNEQFF	TGCGCCAGCAGCTTGGACCCGGCGGGCTCCTACAATGAGCAGTTCTTC
TRBV7-6	few	TRBJ2-3	-	CASSFGWGGTDTQYF	TGTGCCAGCAGCTTTGGGTGGGGGGGCACAGATACGCAGTATTTT
TRBV7-2	few	TRBJ1-1	TRBD1	CASSSDTGAGEAFF	TGTGCCAGCAGCTCCGATACAGGGGCGGGGGAAGCTTTCTTT
TRBV28	-	TRBJ2-7	TRBD1	CASSGWGQGEVNEQYF	TGTGCCAGCAGTGGATGGGGACAGGGGGAAGTAAACGAGCAGTACTTC
TRBV6-6	-	TRBJ1-6	TRBD1	CASSRRQGHNSPLHF	TGTGCCAGCAGTCGACGACAGGGGCATAATTCACCCCTCCACTTT
TRBV28	-	TRBJ2-3	-	CASRTTLGAQYF	TGTGCCAGCCGCACCACCCTAGGGGCGCAGTATTTT
TRBV19	once	TRBJ1-2	-	CASSGQKVYGYTF	TGTGCCAGTAGCGGACAGAAGGTCTATGGCTACACCTTC
TRBV6-5	-	TRBJ2-7	TRBD1	CASSYDGTGIYEQYF	TGTGCCAGCAGTTACGACGGGACAGGGATCTACGAGCAGTACTTC
TRBV27	-	TRBJ1-6	-	CASTPWAPSSNSPLHF	TGTGCCAGCACCCCCTGGGCCCCCTCATCGAATTCACCCCTCCACTTT
TRBV30	-	TRBJ2-1	TRBD2	CAWTLAGAGSYNEQFF	TGTGCCTGGACTCTAGCGGGAGCAGGCTCCTACAATGAGCAGTTCTTC
TRBV6-2/TRBV6-3	once	TRBJ2-4	TRBD1	CASSYSSQGAPSENIQYF	TGTGCCAGCAGTTACTCGAGTCAGGGGGCGCCCTCCGAGAACATTCAGTACTTC
TRBV3-1/TRBV3-2	-	TRBJ1-1	TRBD1	CASSDPGQGIAEAFF	TGTGCCAGCAGCGACCCGGGACAGGGAATCGCTGAAGCTTTCTTT
TRBV7-3	-	TRBJ1-2	TRBD1	CASSPTGGDYGYTF	TGTGCCAGCAGCCCTACAGGGGGGGACTATGGCTACACCTTC
TRBV7-2	few	TRBJ2-1	-	CASSLPRVGVFNEQFF	TGTGCCAGCAGCTTACCCAGGGTAGGCGTATTCAATGAGCAGTTCTTC